This TCR beta chain appears in the sequencing data of a study of OX40 agonist ivuxolimab in advanced cancers. Study overall: Partial responses were achieved by three patients, one with hepatocellular carcinoma and two with cutaneous melanoma. Study conclusions and caveats: Nonresponders, in some cases, also had low normalized T-cell clonal expansion. People who partly responded at 0.1-3.0 mg/kg had some of the least clonal expansion seen. Expanded clones were, on average, more numerous among CD8+ T cells than CD4+.

Only in-frame clones appear in the TCRdb table, and some are missing; sequencing was by immunoSEQ multiplex PCR. Of roughly 53,000 clones listed, 90% were seen once; the top ten hold 4.5% to 5.5%. After removal of 5 bases from V and 7 bases from J, the junction contained 18 bases not matched to a gene. This CDR3 is built from 17 residues. Germline CDR1 and CDR2: SEHNR and FQNEAQ (reference sequence). Comment on this clone: As yet, its antigen is unknown.

The specimen was CD4+ or CD8+ T cells sorted from blood, collected in a trial of the OX40 agonist ivuxolimab. This clonotype was obtained from an adult with an advanced solid tumor such as melanoma, head and neck, liver or kidney cancer. The chain joins TRBV7-9 to TRBJ2-5, with 8 positions matching TRBD1. The CDR3: CASSPRAGGDLMRTQYF. The CDR3 coding sequence is TGTGCCAGCAGCCCACGGGCAGGGGGCGATCTGATGCGGACCCAGTACTTC.